A single sample gave rise to the 13 T cell receptor beta chains below, sequenced in a study of cytomegalovirus exposure and HLA in healthy donors. The PCR employed 60 Vbeta primers together with 13 Jbeta primers. Generated by immunoSEQ multiplex PCR, the TCRdb table keeps only in-frame clones and is missing some. The table has about 100,000 clones, over 65% seen once. The sequenced sample consisted of PBMCs. The origin of the receptors is a woman aged 55-70 years in good health and CMV-seronegative.

The J gene is TRBJ2-5, the V gene TRBV9, with 8 nucleotides matching TRBD2. The CDR3 length is 16 residues. The V and J ends lost 0 bases and 2 bases, in that order; junction bases with no gene match: 6. Germline CDR1 reads SGDLS; CDR2 reads YYNGEE. The CDR3 loop reads CASSVDGGGTQETQYF. CDR3 nucleotide sequence: TGTGCCAGCAGCGTAGACGGGGGGGGCACTCAAGAGACCCAGTACTTC.

The genes are TRBV9 and TRBJ2-3, with TRBD1 matching 12 bases. This CDR3 region has 21 residues. V lost 4 bases and J lost 4; bases outside the gene matches: 22. Germline CDR1 SGDLS, CDR2 YYNGEE. CDR3 sequence reads: CASSKRPGQGAQAGVSDTQYF. In DNA form, the CDR3 reads TGTGCCAGCAGCAAACGACCGGGACAGGGGGCCCAGGCGGGAGTTTCAGATACGCAGTATTTT.

The chain is built from TRBV7-2 and TRBJ1-2; D gene unclear. Trimming stripped 3 bases from V and 8 bases from J, with 10 bases between. The CDR3 extends over 12 amino acids. Germline lookup yields CDR1 SGHTA and CDR2 FQGNSA. The CDR3 region is CASSLEGGGYTF. Here the CDR3 DNA reads TGTGCCAGCAGCTTGGAAGGCGGGGGCTACACCTTC. The complete variable domain, with remaining parts taken from reference TRBV7-2 and TRBJ1-2, reads GAGVSQSPSNKVTEKGKDVELRCDPISGHTALYWYRQSLGQGLEFLIYFQGNSAPDKSGLPSDRFSAERTGGSVSTLTIQRTQQEDSAVYLCASSLEGGGYTFGSGTRLTVV.

V and J are TRBV19 and TRBJ1-1; the D is unclear. Trimming took 5 bases from V and 1 from J, leaving 8 bases between them. Germline-derived CDR1 and CDR2 are LNHDA and SQIVND (reference sequence). The CDR3 has 13 amino acids. The CDR3 reads CASSGQTNTEAFF. The CDR3 nucleotides are TGTGCCAGTAGTGGGCAGACGAACACTGAAGCTTTCTTT.

CDR3 nucleotide sequence: TGTGCCAGCAGGTTAAGCGGGAGGGGTGAGCAGTTCTTC. It specifies CASRLSGRGEQFF. The genes are TRBV28 and TRBJ2-1, with 10 bases that match TRBD2. The CDR3 spans 13 residues. J gave up 9 bases and V 6 bases, and 5 bases lay outside the gene matches. From germline, CDR1 is MDHEN and CDR2 SYDVKM.

This chain uses TRBV28 with TRBJ1-2, with 10 bases fitting TRBD1. With 10 bases clipped from V and 4 bases from J, the junction kept 3 bases outside the gene matches. CDR3 length equals 12 residues. The germline gives CDR1 MDHEN, CDR2 SYDVKM. CDR3 sequence: CANRDRGYGYTF. CDR3 nucleotide sequence: TGTGCCAATCGGGACAGGGGCTATGGCTACACCTTC.

The rearrangement uses TRBV27 and TRBJ2-4, with D hard to call. CDR3 length: 18 amino acids. The germline gives CDR1 MNHEY, CDR2 SMNVEV (reference sequence). Trimming stripped 4 bases from V and 0 bases from J, with 19 bases between. The CDR3 DNA follows: TGTGCCAGCAGTTCCGGGTCGAAAGGATCGCTAGCCAAAAACATTCAGTACTTC. Its protein product is CASSSGSKGSLAKNIQYF.

This clone was observed a handful of times. The V call is TRBV7-6, the J call TRBJ2-7, with a tentative D call TRBD1 (6 bases). The ends were cut back, 5 bases at V and 4 bases at J, with 12 bases in the middle. CDR1 SGHVS and CDR2 FNYEAQ come from the germline V gene. This CDR3 comprises 13 residues. CDR3 region: CASSTGHAYEQYF. As DNA, the CDR3 is TGTGCCAGCAGCACGGGACACGCGTACGAGCAGTACTTC. Using reference TRBV7-6 and TRBJ2-7 for the parts outside the CDR3, the full variable domain is GAGVSQSPRYKVTKRGQDVALRCDPISGHVSLYWYRQALGQGPEFLTYFNYEAQQDKSGLPNDRFSAERPEGSISTLTIQRTEQRDSAMYRCASSTGHAYEQYFGPGTRLTVT.

In this sample, this clone turned up a few times. The V call is TRBV25-1, the J call TRBJ1-1; tentative D call: TRBD1 (6 bases). CDR1 and CDR2 (germline): MGHDK, SYGVNS. The V gene lost 3 bases and the J gene lost 6 bases, with 14 bases spanning the gap. This CDR3 spans 14 amino acids. CDR3 coding DNA: TGTGCCAGCAGTGAGGGGGCGAGGATCTCTGAAGCTTTCTTT. It specifies CASSEGARISEAFF.

This chain links TRBV18 with TRBJ2-7, with D possibly TRBD2 on 5 matching bases. The CDR3 has 13 amino acids. The germline V and J ends were trimmed by 4 bases and 0 bases, with 7 bases remaining between them. Germline-derived CDR1 and CDR2 are KGHSH and LQKENI. CDR3: CASSLGSSYEQYF. The CDR3 DNA is TGTGCCAGCTCACTGGGGAGCTCCTACGAGCAGTACTTC.

The V call is TRBV6-6, the J call TRBJ2-7; 9 positions match TRBD1. The CDR3 runs 13 residues. Trimming removed 6 bases from V and 1 base from J; junction bases left unmatched: 1. Germline CDR1 is MNHNY and CDR2 is SVGAGI (reference sequence). CDR3 nucleotides: TGTGCCAGCAGCGGGACAGGGTCCTACGAGCAGTACTTC. This encodes CASSGTGSYEQYF.

J is TRBJ2-7 and V is TRBV7-6, with a possible D match to TRBD1 (6 bases). Per the germline V gene, CDR1 is SGHVS and CDR2 is FNYEAQ. This CDR3 has 12 amino acids. V lost 8 bases and J 3 bases, leaving 11 bases between the germline ends. CDR3 bases: TGTGCCAGCCCTGAGACAGGCTACGAGCAGTACTTC. This encodes CASPETGYEQYF.

DNA for the CDR3: TGTGCCAGCAGCTTGGCGTCTAGCGGGAGGCTGAGCACAGATACGCAGTATTTT. Its protein is CASSLASSGRLSTDTQYF. This chain uses TRBV5-8 with TRBJ2-3; 11 positions match TRBD2. CDR1 is SGHTS and CDR2 is YDEGEE in the germline V gene. The CDR3 is made up of 18 amino acids. V shed 0 bases and J 0 bases; nucleotides not matched to a gene: 6.